The 28 T cell receptor beta chains reported below all come from one sample, sequenced in a study of T-cell memory formation after mild COVID-19 (dated by TCRdb to the early 2020s). The library was made by 5' RACE. The data were produced on an Illumina NovaSeq 6000. Using fastp trimming at Q25 and MiXCR clonotype assembly, TCRdb reanalyzed the public sequencing data and kept in-frame beta chains. Rows are combined by CDR3 protein, so each entry shows the most common genes and DNA. A total of approximately 180,000 distinct CDR3 sequences appear in this sample, more than 15% of them only once. The ten biggest clones cover around 1.9% of the sample. The sequenced sample was PBMCs or a T cell subset sorted from them (not recorded which). The source is an adult woman who had mild COVID-19 (a few samples of this study predate the infection). The sample titles of this study are shuffled in the database, so cell type and time point are left out; the donor was told from shared clones.

V gene TRBV7-9 combines with J gene TRBJ1-1; 7 bases are shared with TRBD1. V lost 4 bases to trimming and J lost 1 base; unmatched junction nucleotides: 3. The CDR3 covers 14 residues. Per germline, CDR1 SEHNR and CDR2 FQNEAQ (reference sequence). The CDR3 nucleotides read TGTGCCAGCAGCTCGGACAGGTGGAACACTGAAGCTTTCTTT. It translates to CASSSDRWNTEAFF.

This clonotype was observed a handful of times. Here the CDR3 DNA reads TGTGCCAGCAGCCCCCCGGCAACAGGCGGTGGAGAGACCCAGTACTTC. This codes for CASSPPATGGGETQYF. The chain couples TRBV7-9 to TRBJ2-5; weak D call: TRBD1 (5 bases). The V end was cut by 5 bases, the J end by 4 bases, with 20 bases between. This CDR3 region has 16 residues. Germline V gene data show CDR1 as SEHNR and CDR2 as FQNEAQ (reference sequence).

The rearrangement uses TRBV14 and TRBJ2-1; possible D gene TRBD2, 6 bases. The CDR3 extends over 17 amino acids. The germline gives CDR1 SGHDN, CDR2 FVKESK. Trimming took off 0 bases at V and 2 bases at J, with 14 bases between the two ends. CDR3 sequence (DNA): TGTGCCAGCAGCCAAGATCGAGTAGCGGTAGCCTACAATGAGCAGTTCTTC. Its protein product is CASSQDRVAVAYNEQFF.

The rearrangement joins TRBV7-9 to TRBJ2-2, with D tentatively TRBD2 (5 bases). The ends were cut back, 1 base at V and 7 bases at J, with 7 bases in the middle. CDR1 and CDR2 from the germline V gene are SEHNR and FQNEAQ (reference sequence). This CDR3 comprises 13 residues. The CDR3 reads CASSLGTGGELFF. CDR3 DNA sequence: TGTGCCAGCAGCTTAGGGACTGGCGGGGAGCTGTTTTTT.

The V call is TRBV3-1, the J call TRBJ2-1; TRBD2 matches 9 bases. Germline loops: CDR1 LGHDT, CDR2 YNNKEL (reference sequence). This CDR3 region has 19 residues. V gave up 1 base and J gave up 0 bases; unmatched junction bases: 10. The CDR3 DNA reads TGTGCCAGCAGCCAAGGGTGGGTAGCGGGGGCAAGCTCCTACAATGAGCAGTTCTTC. Its translation: CASSQGWVAGASSYNEQFF.

The rearrangement links TRBV2 to TRBJ2-5; TRBD2 agrees at 12 bases. Germline-derived CDR1 and CDR2 are SNHLY and FYNNEI. V lost 3 bases and J lost 5; bases outside the gene matches: 7. The CDR3 runs to 16 residues. DNA of the CDR3: TGTGCCAGCAGTGAGCTGATGCTAGCGGGAGGGGAGACCCAGTACTTC. This encodes CASSELMLAGGETQYF.

This clonotype was counted only a few times. The chain has TRBV7-9 and TRBJ2-2; possibly TRBD1 for D (6 bases). CDR1 and CDR2 (germline): SEHNR, FQNEAQ (reference sequence). The CDR3 runs 13 residues. V lost 4 bases and J 7 bases, leaving 10 bases between the germline ends. The CDR3 protein is CASSSQGYGELFF. DNA of the CDR3: TGTGCCAGCAGCTCACAGGGTTACGGGGAGCTGTTTTTT.

This clonotype has just a few counts. The rearrangement joins TRBV12-3 or TRBV12-4 to TRBJ2-7; no reliable D call. Trimming shortened V by 4 bases and J by 5 bases, and 9 bases separated the two germline ends. The CDR3 is 12 amino acids. CDR3 region: CASSWGIHEQYF. For the CDR3, the DNA is TGTGCCAGCAGTTGGGGTATCCACGAGCAGTACTTC.

This clonotype was counted once. The chain links TRBV5-5 to TRBJ2-2, with 11 nucleotides matching TRBD1. There are 17 residues in the CDR3. Per germline, CDR1 SGHKS and CDR2 YYEKEE (reference sequence). With V trimmed by 0 bases and J by 0 bases, 1 base remained unmatched. The CDR3 bases are TGTGCCAGCAGCTTGGCGGGACAGGGGGCGAACACCGGGGAGCTGTTTTTT. It is translated as CASSLAGQGANTGELFF. Full variable domain (rest looked up from reference TRBV5-5 and TRBJ2-2): DAGVTQSPTHLIKTRGQQVTLRCSPISGHKSVSWYQQVLGQGPQFIFQYYEKEERGRGNFPDRFSARQFPNYSSELNVNALLLGDSALYLCASSLAGQGANTGELFFGEGSRLTVL.

V gene TRBV25-1 combines with J gene TRBJ2-2, with D perhaps TRBD1 (6 bases). CDR1 is MGHDK and CDR2 is SYGVNS in the germline V gene. The CDR3 is 16 residues long. Trimming pared 3 bases from V and 4 bases from J, leaving 15 bases between. The CDR3 nucleotides read TGTGCCAGCAGTGATCGCACAGGGTGGGGCACCGGGGAGCTGTTTTTT. Its translation is CASSDRTGWGTGELFF.

V gene TRBV11-3 combines with J gene TRBJ2-1, with D tentatively TRBD2 (5 bases). CDR3 length: 15 amino acids. Trimming shortened V by 7 bases and J by 1 base, and 14 bases separated the two germline ends. Germline loops: CDR1 SGHNT, CDR2 YENEEA. In DNA, the CDR3 is TGTGCCAGCACCGACCCGGGAAGTTCCTACAATGAGCAGTTCTTC. Protein: CASTDPGSSYNEQFF. Full variable domain (missing parts from reference TRBV11-3 and TRBJ2-1): EAGVVQSPRYKIIEKKQPVAFWCNPISGHNTLYWYLQNLGQGPELLIRYENEEAVDDSQLPKDRFSAERLKGVDSTLKIQPAELGDSAVYLCASTDPGSSYNEQFFGPGTRLTVL.

This clonotype has just a few counts. The junction and the germline gene differ at one end; a read error may be behind it. V and J are TRBV7-2 and TRBJ2-7; no definite D call. CDR3 length: 12 amino acids. From germline, CDR1 is SGHTA and CDR2 FQGNSA. CDR3: CASSLASHEQYF. Here the CDR3 DNA reads TGTGCCAGCAGCTTAGCCTCCCACGAGCAGTACTTC.

The V call is TRBV6-6, the J call TRBJ1-2, with a weak D call TRBD1 (5 bases). The CDR3 extends over 15 amino acids. Germline-derived CDR1 and CDR2 are MNHNY and SVGAGI (reference sequence). V shed 2 bases and J shed 2 bases, with 12 bases lying between them. The CDR3 coding sequence is TGTGCCAGCAGTTACCCCCAAGGGGACAACTATGGCTACACCTTC. Its translation: CASSYPQGDNYGYTF.

The rearrangement uses TRBV7-2 and TRBJ2-3; D perhaps matches TRBD2 (6 bases). CDR1 is SGHTA and CDR2 is FQGNSA in the germline V gene. CDR3 length equals 18 residues. V lost 1 base, J lost 6 bases, and 23 bases lay in between. CDR3 loop: CASSLVGEYGGGMDTQYF. Written as DNA, the CDR3 is TGTGCCAGCAGCTTAGTGGGGGAGTATGGGGGAGGCATGGATACGCAGTATTTT.

The table lists this clonotype with a few counts. The rearrangement joins TRBV7-6 to TRBJ2-5, with 16 bases matching TRBD2. CDR1 SGHVS and CDR2 FNYEAQ come from the germline V gene. Trimming removed 5 bases from V and 2 bases from J; junction bases left unmatched: 2. The CDR3 is 16 amino acids. As DNA, the CDR3 is TGTGCCAGCAGCCGGGGACTAGCGGGAGGGCAAGAGACCCAGTACTTC. Translated: CASSRGLAGGQETQYF.

The CDR3 DNA reads as TGTGCCAGCAGTTTATCGGCAGGCGTCAATCAGCCCCAGCATTTT. Translated, it gives CASSLSAGVNQPQHF. V gene TRBV27 combines with J gene TRBJ1-5; no reliable D call. Trimming removed 0 bases from V and 3 bases from J, with 9 bases in between. The CDR3 runs 15 residues. CDR1 and CDR2 from the germline V gene are MNHEY and SMNVEV (reference sequence).

This clonotype has only a few counts. This chain uses TRBV6-1 with TRBJ2-1, with D perhaps matching TRBD2 (6 bases). CDR1 is MNHNS, CDR2 SASEGT, per germline. V shed 8 bases and J shed 9 bases, with 17 bases lying between them. The CDR3 sequence is 13 residues long. The CDR3 is CASRDSFFGEQFF. CDR3 DNA sequence: TGTGCCAGCCGGGACTCTTTCTTCGGTGAGCAGTTCTTC.

This clonotype was found many times. The chain employs TRBV7-2 and TRBJ1-1, with unresolved D. Trimming left V 1 base short and J 6 bases short, with 15 bases between. The CDR3 covers 15 residues. Germline loops: CDR1 SGHTA, CDR2 FQGNSA. CDR3 nucleotide sequence: TGTGCCAGCAGCTTAGAAGTGGTTGGGATCGCTGAAGCTTTCTTT. It yields the protein CASSLEVVGIAEAFF.

This clonotype was seen a few times. V gene TRBV7-3 combines with J gene TRBJ2-3; D is tentatively TRBD1 or TRBD2 (5 bases each). Trimming removed 5 bases from V and 0 bases from J, with 18 bases in between. This CDR3 contains 17 residues. Germline lookup yields CDR1 SGHTA and CDR2 FQGTGA. Here the CDR3 DNA reads TGTGCCAGCAGCCCCGGGCTCGGGACGTCGAGCACAGATACGCAGTATTTT. It translates to CASSPGLGTSSTDTQYF.

The V and J genes are TRBV9 and TRBJ1-6; 9 bases match TRBD1. The CDR3 extends over 15 amino acids. The germline V gene encodes CDR1 SGDLS and CDR2 YYNGEE. Trimming cost V 4 bases and J 6 bases; bases outside gene matches: 5. The CDR3 sequence is CASSPRTGANSPLHF. The CDR3 bases are TGTGCCAGCAGCCCCCGGACAGGGGCTAATTCACCCCTCCACTTT. Combining the CDR3 with reference TRBV9 and TRBJ1-6 gives the whole variable domain DSGVTQTPKHLITATGQRVTLRCSPRSGDLSVYWYQQSLDQGLQFLIQYYNGEERAKGNILERFSAQQFPDLHSELNLSSLELGDSALYFCASSPRTGANSPLHFGNGTRLTVT.

This clonotype was counted only a few times. The chain links TRBV7-8 to TRBJ2-3, with D uncertain. V was clipped by 0 bases and J by 2 bases, with 9 bases between them. Looked up from germline, CDR1 is SGHVS and CDR2 is FQNEAQ. The CDR3 has 15 amino acids. CDR3 loop: CASSLAGSFTDTQYF. Here the CDR3 DNA reads TGTGCCAGCAGCTTAGCGGGCTCCTTCACAGATACGCAGTATTTT.

The chain employs TRBV29-1 and TRBJ2-3, with D perhaps matching TRBD2 (7 bases). The CDR3 runs 17 residues. The V gene's germline CDR1 is SQVTM and CDR2 ANQGSEA. V was cut by 6 bases and J by 6 bases, with 28 bases left in between. CDR3 in DNA: TGCAGCGTCGCCCCTTCTAGGGGGAGGGCCCGAGGGGATACGCAGTATTTT. Residues: CSVAPSRGRARGDTQYF.

There are a few counts of this clonotype. The J gene is TRBJ2-5, the V gene TRBV30; D uncertain. V was cut by 0 bases and J by 7 bases, with 12 bases left in between. The CDR3 spans 13 residues. Germline values: CDR1 GTSNPN, CDR2 SVGIG (reference sequence). The CDR3 protein is CAWSVQDRGTQYF. In DNA form, the CDR3 reads TGTGCCTGGAGTGTCCAGGACCGTGGGACCCAGTACTTC.

The sample holds a few counts of this clonotype. The V call is TRBV2, the J call TRBJ2-7; D is undetermined. V dropped 4 bases and J dropped 2 bases, with 12 bases sitting between them. CDR3 length: 14 residues. Germline V gene sequence: CDR1 SNHLY, CDR2 FYNNEI. This CDR3 is CASSASLLPYEQYF. CDR3 DNA sequence: TGTGCCAGCAGTGCTAGTCTTCTACCCTACGAGCAGTACTTC.

In this sample, this clonotype turned up a few times. The rearrangement joins TRBV25-1 to TRBJ1-2, with D possibly TRBD1 on 5 matching bases. V was cut by 1 base and J by 5 bases, with 11 bases left in between. CDR3 length: 14 amino acids. Per the germline V gene, CDR1 is MGHDK and CDR2 is SYGVNS. This CDR3 is CASSELWDEYGYTF. The CDR3 coding sequence is TGTGCCAGCAGTGAATTATGGGACGAGTATGGCTACACCTTC.

The CDR3 is CASSQDGLSGELFF. CDR3 coding DNA: TGCGCCAGCAGCCAAGATGGACTAAGCGGAGAGCTGTTTTTT. V gene TRBV4-3 combines with J gene TRBJ2-2, with a weak D call TRBD2 (6 bases). The ends were cut back, 0 bases at V and 11 bases at J, with 13 bases in the middle. This CDR3 contains 14 residues. Germline V CDR1 and CDR2: LGHNA, YSLEER.

This clonotype occurred once. V gene TRBV7-9 combines with J gene TRBJ1-2; D is perhaps TRBD1 (5 bases). Per the germline V gene, CDR1 is SEHNR and CDR2 is FQNEAQ (reference sequence). Trimming pared 5 bases from V and 4 bases from J, leaving 14 bases between. CDR3 length: 14 residues. The CDR3 bases are TGTGCCAGCAGCCGCCCCCGGGGGGGCTATGGCTACACCTTC. It yields the protein CASSRPRGGYGYTF.

The chain is built from TRBV14 and TRBJ2-3, with TRBD1 matching over 7 bases. Germline loops: CDR1 SGHDN, CDR2 FVKESK. J lost 2 bases, V lost 4 bases, and 9 bases had no gene match. This CDR3 is 16 amino acids long. CDR3 sequence (DNA): TGTGCCAGCAGCCCTCTAAGACAGGGACCCACAGATACGCAGTATTTT. Translated: CASSPLRQGPTDTQYF.